This TCR beta chain stems from a study of response to subunit inactivated influenza vaccine. This clonotype was detected a few times. Germline CDR1 and CDR2: SGHTA and FQGTGA. V was cut by 4 bases and J by 7 bases, with 14 bases left in between. The CDR3 length is 14 residues. TCRdb reprocessed the RT-PCR reads with MiXCR, giving one entry per CDR3 protein. The sample holds about 570,000 distinct CDR3 sequences; around 11% are singletons and the top ten take 11%. These data also formed part of another study, on T cells expressing NK-cell markers. That report adds: Template switching by 5'RACE with UMIs generated the TCR beta cDNA. Researchers got TCR beta repertoires out of sorted CD3+CD56+NKG2C+, CD3+CD56+NKG2C- and CD3+CD56-NKG2C+ T cells. Eight donors were sequenced, of whom seven were HCMV-seropositive, while the remaining one was HCMV-seronegative.

This TCR came from a man aged 45 to 65 who received an inactivated influenza vaccine. This chain uses TRBV7-3 with TRBJ2-1; D is uncertain. The source was PBMCs from blood, collected on the day of vaccination. The CDR3 nucleotides are TGTGCCAGCAGCTCTGTCGGCGCATCGAATGAGCAGTTCTTC. Encoded protein: CASSSVGASNEQFF.